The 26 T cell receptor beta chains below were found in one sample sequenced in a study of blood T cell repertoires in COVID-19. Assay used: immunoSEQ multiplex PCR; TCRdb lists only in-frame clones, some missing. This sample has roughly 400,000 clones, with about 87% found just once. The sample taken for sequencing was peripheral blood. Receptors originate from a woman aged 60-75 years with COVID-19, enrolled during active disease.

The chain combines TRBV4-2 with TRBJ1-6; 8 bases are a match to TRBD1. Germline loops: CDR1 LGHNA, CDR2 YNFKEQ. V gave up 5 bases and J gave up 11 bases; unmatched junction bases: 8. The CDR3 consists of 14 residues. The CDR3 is CASSTRQGQAPLHF. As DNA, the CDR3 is TGTGCCAGCAGCACCCGACAGGGGCAAGCACCCCTCCACTTT.

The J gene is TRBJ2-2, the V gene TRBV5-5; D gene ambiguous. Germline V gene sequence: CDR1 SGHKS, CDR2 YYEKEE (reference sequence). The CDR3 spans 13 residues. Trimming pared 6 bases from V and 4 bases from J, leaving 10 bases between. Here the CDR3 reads CASTSSSTGELFF. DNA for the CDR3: TGTGCCAGCACCTCTAGTTCCACCGGGGAGCTGTTTTTT.

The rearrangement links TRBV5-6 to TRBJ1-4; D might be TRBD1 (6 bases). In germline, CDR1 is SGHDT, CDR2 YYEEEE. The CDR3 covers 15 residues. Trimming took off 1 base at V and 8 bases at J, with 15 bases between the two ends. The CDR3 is CASSLRGPTGEKLFF. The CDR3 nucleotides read TGTGCCAGCAGCTTGAGGGGACCGACAGGCGAAAAACTGTTTTTT.

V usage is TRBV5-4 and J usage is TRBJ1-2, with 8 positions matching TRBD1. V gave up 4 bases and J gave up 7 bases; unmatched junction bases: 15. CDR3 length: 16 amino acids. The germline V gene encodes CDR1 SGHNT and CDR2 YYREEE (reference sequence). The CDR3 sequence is CASSQGQVRLFGGYTF. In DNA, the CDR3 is TGTGCCAGCAGCCAGGGACAGGTTAGGCTATTCGGTGGCTACACCTTC.

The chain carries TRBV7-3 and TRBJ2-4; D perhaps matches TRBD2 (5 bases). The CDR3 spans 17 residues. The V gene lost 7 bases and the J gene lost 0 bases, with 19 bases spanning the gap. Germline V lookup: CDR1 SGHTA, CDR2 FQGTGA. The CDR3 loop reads CASKSLWESLAKNIQYF. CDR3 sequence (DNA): TGTGCCAGCAAGAGTTTATGGGAGAGCCTAGCCAAAAACATTCAGTACTTC.

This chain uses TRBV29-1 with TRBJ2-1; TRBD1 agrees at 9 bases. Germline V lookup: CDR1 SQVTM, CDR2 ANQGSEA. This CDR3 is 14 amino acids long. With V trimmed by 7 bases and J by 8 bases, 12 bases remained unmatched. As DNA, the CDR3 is TGCAGCGGGGACGGGACAGGGAATTGGGATGAGCAGTTCTTC. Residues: CSGDGTGNWDEQFF.

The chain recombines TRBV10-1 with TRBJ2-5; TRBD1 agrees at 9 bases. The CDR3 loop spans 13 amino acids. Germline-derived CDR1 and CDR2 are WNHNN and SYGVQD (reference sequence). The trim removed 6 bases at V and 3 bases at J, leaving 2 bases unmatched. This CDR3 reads CASSRDREETQYF. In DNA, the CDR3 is TGCGCCAGCAGCCGGGACAGGGAAGAGACCCAGTACTTC.

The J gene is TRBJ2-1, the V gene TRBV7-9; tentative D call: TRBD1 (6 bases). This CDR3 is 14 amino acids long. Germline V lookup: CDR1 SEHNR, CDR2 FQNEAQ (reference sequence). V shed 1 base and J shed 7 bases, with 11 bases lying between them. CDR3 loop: CASSLEDSRNEQFF. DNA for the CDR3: TGTGCCAGCAGCTTAGAGGACAGTAGGAATGAGCAGTTCTTC.

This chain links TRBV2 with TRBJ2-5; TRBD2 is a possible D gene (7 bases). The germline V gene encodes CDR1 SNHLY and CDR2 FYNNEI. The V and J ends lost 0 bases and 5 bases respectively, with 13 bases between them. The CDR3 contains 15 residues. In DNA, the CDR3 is TGTGCCAGCAGTGAAGCCTCGGGGGGCCGGGAGACCCAGTACTTC. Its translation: CASSEASGGRETQYF.

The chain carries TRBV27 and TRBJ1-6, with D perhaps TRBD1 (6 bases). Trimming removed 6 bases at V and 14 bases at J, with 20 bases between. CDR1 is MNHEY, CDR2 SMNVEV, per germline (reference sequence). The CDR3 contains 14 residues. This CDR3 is CASSSGTRPGTLHF. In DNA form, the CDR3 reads TGTGCCAGCAGCTCCGGGACAAGGCCTGGGACCCTCCACTTT.

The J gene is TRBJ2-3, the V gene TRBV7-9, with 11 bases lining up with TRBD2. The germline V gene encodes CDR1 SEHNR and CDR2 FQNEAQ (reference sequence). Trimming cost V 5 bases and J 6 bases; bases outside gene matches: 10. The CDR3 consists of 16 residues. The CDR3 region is CASSKRTSGLVDTQYF. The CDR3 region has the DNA TGTGCCAGCAGCAAAAGGACTAGCGGGCTGGTGGATACGCAGTATTTT.

The CDR3 region is CATSDSNRGLFF. Here the CDR3 DNA reads TGTGCCACCAGTGATTCGAACAGGGGGCTGTTTTTT. This chain uses TRBV24-1 with TRBJ2-2; 7 bases agree with TRBD1. Germline V gene sequence: CDR1 KGHDR, CDR2 SFDVKD. The CDR3 runs 12 residues. V lost 2 bases to trimming and J lost 13 bases; unmatched junction nucleotides: 3.

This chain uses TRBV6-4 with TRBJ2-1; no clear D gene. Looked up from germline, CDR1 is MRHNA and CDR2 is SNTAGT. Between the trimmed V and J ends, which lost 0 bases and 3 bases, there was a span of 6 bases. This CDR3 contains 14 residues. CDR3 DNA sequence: TGTGCCAGCAGTGACTCAAAGAGCTACAATGAGCAGTTCTTC. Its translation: CASSDSKSYNEQFF.

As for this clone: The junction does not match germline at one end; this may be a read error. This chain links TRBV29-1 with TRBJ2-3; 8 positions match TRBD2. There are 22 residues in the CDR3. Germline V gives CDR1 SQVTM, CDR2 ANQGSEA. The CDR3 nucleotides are TGCAGCGTGGAAGTATGGCGGGGGGCACCCGCAACGATTGATACGAGCACAGATACGCAGTATTTT. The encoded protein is CSVEVWRGAPATIDTSTDTQYF.

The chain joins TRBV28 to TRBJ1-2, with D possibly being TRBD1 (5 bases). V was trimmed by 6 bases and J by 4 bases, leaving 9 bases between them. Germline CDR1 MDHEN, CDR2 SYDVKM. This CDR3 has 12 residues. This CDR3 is CASRDTIYGYTF. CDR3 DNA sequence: TGTGCCAGCAGGGACACAATCTATGGCTACACCTTC.

CDR3 nucleotides: TGTGCCAGCATGACCCCTGGGACAAGCTACGAGCAGTACTTC. Translation: CASMTPGTSYEQYF. The chain uses TRBV6-5 and TRBJ2-7; TRBD1 is a possible D gene (6 bases). V lost 7 bases to trimming and J lost 3 bases, with 16 bases between them. Per germline, CDR1 MNHEY and CDR2 SVGAGI. The length of the CDR3 is 14 residues.

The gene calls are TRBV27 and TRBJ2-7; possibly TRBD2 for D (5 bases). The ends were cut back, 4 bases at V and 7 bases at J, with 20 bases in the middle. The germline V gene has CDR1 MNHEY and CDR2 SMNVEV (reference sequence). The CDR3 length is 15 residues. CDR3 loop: CASSWSEAPYGEQYF. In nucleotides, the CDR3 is TGTGCCAGCAGTTGGTCGGAGGCCCCGTACGGGGAGCAGTACTTC.

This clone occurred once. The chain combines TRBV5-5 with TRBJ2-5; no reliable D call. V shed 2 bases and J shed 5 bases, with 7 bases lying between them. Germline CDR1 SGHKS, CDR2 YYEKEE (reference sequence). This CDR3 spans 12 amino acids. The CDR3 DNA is TGTGCCAGCAGCTTCCCCGGGGAGACCCAGTACTTC. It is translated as CASSFPGETQYF.

For the CDR3, the DNA is TGTGCCAGCTCATCGACCGGGGGTCTACGGGGAAACACCATATATTTT. Amino acid sequence: CASSSTGGLRGNTIYF. This chain joins TRBV18 and TRBJ1-3, with TRBD1 as a possible D gene (5 bases). Germline CDR1 is KGHSH and CDR2 is LQKENI. This CDR3 comprises 16 residues. Trimming left V 5 bases short and J 4 bases short, with 18 bases between.

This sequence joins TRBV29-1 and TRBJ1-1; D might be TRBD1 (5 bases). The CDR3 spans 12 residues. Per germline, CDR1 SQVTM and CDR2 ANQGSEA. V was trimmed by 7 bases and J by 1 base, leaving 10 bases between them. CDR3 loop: CSAGRENTEAFF. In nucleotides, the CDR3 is TGCAGCGCGGGACGGGAGAACACTGAAGCTTTCTTT. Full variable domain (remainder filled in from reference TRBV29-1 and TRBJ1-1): SAVISQKPSRDICQRGTSLTIQCQVDSQVTMMFWYRQQPGQSLTLIATANQGSEATYESGFVIDKFPISRPNLTFSTLTVSNMSPEDSSIYLCSAGRENTEAFFGQGTRLTVV.

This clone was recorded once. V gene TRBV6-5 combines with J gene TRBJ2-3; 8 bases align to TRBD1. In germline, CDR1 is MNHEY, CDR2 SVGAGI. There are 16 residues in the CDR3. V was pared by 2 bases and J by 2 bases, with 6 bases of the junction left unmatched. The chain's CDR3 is CASSYRRTGYTDTQYF. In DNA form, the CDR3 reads TGTGCCAGCAGTTACAGGCGGACAGGGTACACAGATACGCAGTATTTT.

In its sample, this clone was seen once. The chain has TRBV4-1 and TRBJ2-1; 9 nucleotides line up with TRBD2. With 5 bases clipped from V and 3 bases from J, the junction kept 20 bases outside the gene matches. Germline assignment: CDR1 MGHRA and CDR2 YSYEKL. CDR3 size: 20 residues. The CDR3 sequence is CASSKGAGGLLTRIYNEQFF. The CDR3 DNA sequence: TGCGCCAGCAGCAAAGGGGCGGGGGGGCTTCTGACCCGAATCTACAATGAGCAGTTCTTC.

CDR3 coding DNA: TGTGCCAGTAGTATAGAGGACAGAAATCAGCCCCAGCATTTT. As protein: CASSIEDRNQPQHF. J is TRBJ1-5 and V is TRBV19; tentative D call: TRBD1 (6 bases). V shed 0 bases and J shed 4 bases, with 7 bases lying between them. Per germline, CDR1 LNHDA and CDR2 SQIVND (reference sequence). This CDR3 has 14 amino acids.

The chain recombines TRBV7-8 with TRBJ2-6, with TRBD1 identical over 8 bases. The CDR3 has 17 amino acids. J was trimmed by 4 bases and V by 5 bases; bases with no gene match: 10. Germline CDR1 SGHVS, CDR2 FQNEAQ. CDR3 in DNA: TGTGCCAGCAGCACGACCAGGGGGCTGGGAGGGGCCAACGTCCTGACTTTC. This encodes CASSTTRGLGGANVLTF.

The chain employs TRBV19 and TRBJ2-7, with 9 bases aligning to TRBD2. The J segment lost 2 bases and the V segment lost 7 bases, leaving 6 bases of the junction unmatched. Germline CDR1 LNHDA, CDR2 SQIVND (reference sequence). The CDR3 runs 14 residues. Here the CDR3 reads CASKQRGGAYEQYF. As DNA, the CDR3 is TGTGCCAGTAAGCAACGCGGGGGGGCCTACGAGCAGTACTTC. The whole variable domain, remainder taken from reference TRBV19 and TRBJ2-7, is DGGITQSPKYLFRKEGQNVTLSCEQNLNHDAMYWYRQDPGQGLRLIYYSQIVNDFQKGDIAEGYSVSREKKESFPLTVTSAQKNPTAFYLCASKQRGGAYEQYFGPGTRLTVT.

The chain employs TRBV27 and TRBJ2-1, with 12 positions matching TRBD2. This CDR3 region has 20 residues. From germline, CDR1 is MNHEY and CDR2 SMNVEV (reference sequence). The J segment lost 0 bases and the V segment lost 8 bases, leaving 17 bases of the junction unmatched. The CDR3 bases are TGTGCCAGCCAGACCAAGGGGCCCCTAGCGGGGGGGCCCTCCTACAATGAGCAGTTCTTC. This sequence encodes CASQTKGPLAGGPSYNEQFF.